The source of this TCR beta chain is a study of T cells in localized non-small cell lung cancer. TCRdb's table, derived via immunoSEQ multiplex PCR, lists solely in-frame clones and lacks some. The sample contains roughly 1,700 clones, 20% to 25% of which appear only once. The CDR3 sequence is 18 residues long. The rearrangement links TRBV1 to TRBJ2-6. TRBV1 is recorded as a pseudogene. Specimen: normal lung tissue next to the tumor, collected before any cancer treatment. The TCR originated in a woman between 35 and 70 years old with stage I lung adenocarcinoma. CDR3 sequence (DNA): TGCACCAGCAGATATGATGGTTTGTGCACAAAGCGGGCCAACGTCCTGACTTTC. Its protein is CTSRYDGLCTKRANVLTF.